This T cell receptor (beta chain) was recovered during a study of Ad26.COV2.S vaccination and SARS-CoV-2 variants. Here immunoSEQ multiplex PCR was the method, and the copy in TCRdb shows in-frame clones only, minus some. The table records 87,000 or so clones, under 90% of them present only once. This CDR3 has 16 amino acids. The germline V gene encodes CDR1 MNHEY and CDR2 SMNVEV (reference sequence). Trimming cost V 3 bases and J 5 bases; bases outside gene matches: 11. This TCR derives from a human donor who had recovered from COVID-19. The V gene is TRBV27, the J gene TRBJ2-5, with TRBD1 identical over 8 bases. Sequencing was performed on peripheral blood, taken after recovery from COVID-19. Written as DNA, the CDR3 is TGTGCCAGCAGTTTGGACAGGGCAAGGGTAAGGGAGACCCAGTACTTC. Translating gives CASSLDRARVRETQYF.